A single sample is the source of the 15 T cell receptor beta chains below, sequenced in a study of OX40 agonist ivuxolimab in advanced cancers. Produced via immunoSEQ multiplex PCR; TCRdb's table is partial and in-frame only. The table includes about 77,000 clones, about nine tenths detected once. Sequenced material: CD4+ or CD8+ T cells sorted from blood, taken in a trial of the OX40 agonist ivuxolimab. All receptors come from an adult with an advanced solid tumor such as melanoma, head and neck, liver or kidney cancer.

The CDR3 bases are TGTGCCAGCAGCTTGGGACTAGCGGGAGGAGGGGGCAGCACAGATACGCAGTATTTT. Its translation is CASSLGLAGGGGSTDTQYF. The rearrangement uses TRBV5-4 and TRBJ2-3; 13 positions match TRBD2. Germline CDR1 is SGHNT and CDR2 is YYREEE (reference sequence). The CDR3 has 19 amino acids. Trimming removed 0 bases from V and 0 bases from J; junction bases left unmatched: 7. The full variable domain, its missing parts supplied by reference TRBV5-4 and TRBJ2-3, is ETGVTQSPTHLIKTRGQQVTLRCSSQSGHNTVSWYQQALGQGPQFIFQYYREEENGRGNFPPRFSGLQFPNYSSELNVNALELDDSALYLCASSLGLAGGGGSTDTQYFGPGTRLTVL.

The genes are TRBV10-3 and TRBJ2-1; 7 bases map to TRBD2. Losses at the gene ends were 5 bases for V and 5 bases for J; bases not matched to a gene: 15. CDR3 length: 17 amino acids. CDR1 is ENHRY and CDR2 is SYGVKD in the germline V gene. The CDR3, as DNA: TGTGCCATCAGTTCCTGGGCGGCGGGAGCCGATCACAATGAGCAGTTCTTC. Its protein product is CAISSWAAGADHNEQFF.

The chain couples TRBV11-2 to TRBJ2-7; 8 bases match TRBD2. The length of the CDR3 is 18 residues. Germline V gene sequence: CDR1 SGHAT, CDR2 FQNNGV. J gave up 1 base and V 5 bases, and 16 bases lay outside the gene matches. Written as DNA, the CDR3 is TGTGCCAGCAGCCCCCTCGGGTCGGGGCGGGGGGATTCCTACGAGCAGTACTTC. Translating it yields CASSPLGSGRGDSYEQYF.

On this clone itself: Compared with germline, one end of the junction differs, possibly owing to a read error. The chain carries TRBV7-7 and TRBJ1-5; possible D gene TRBD1, 5 bases. The germline V gene encodes CDR1 SSHAT and CDR2 FNYEAQ (reference sequence). The CDR3 contains 14 residues. CDR3 loop: CASSSLGGNQPQHF. The CDR3 bases are TGTGCTAGCAGCTCTCTAGGGGGCAATCAGCCCCAGCATTTT.

The chain combines TRBV19 with TRBJ2-7; TRBD1 might be the D (6 bases). In germline, CDR1 is LNHDA, CDR2 SQIVND (reference sequence). V was trimmed by 5 bases and J by 6 bases, leaving 17 bases between them. This CDR3 has 14 residues. This chain's CDR3 is CASSSSGDLGEQYF. The CDR3 coding sequence is TGTGCCAGTAGTTCGTCAGGGGATCTGGGCGAGCAGTACTTC.

The chain combines TRBV18 with TRBJ1-1; D ambiguous. The V gene's germline CDR1 is KGHSH and CDR2 LQKENI. The ends were cut back, 6 bases at V and 1 base at J, with 9 bases in the middle. The CDR3 extends over 13 amino acids. The chain's CDR3 is CASSTQGNTEAFF. The CDR3 coding sequence is TGTGCCAGCTCTACCCAAGGGAACACTGAAGCTTTCTTT.

The genes are TRBV5-6 and TRBJ1-2; D might be TRBD1 (5 bases). The CDR3 contains 12 residues. Germline CDR1 is SGHDT and CDR2 is YYEEEE. The V end lost 1 base, the J end lost 12 bases, and 13 bases lay between the germline ends. The CDR3 region is CASSLLTDRDTF. The CDR3 DNA is TGTGCCAGCAGCTTGCTGACAGATCGTGACACCTTC.

Note on this clone: Additional DNA sequences in this sample encode the identical CDR3. The chain joins TRBV30 to TRBJ1-6; D not certain. The germline V gene has CDR1 GTSNPN and CDR2 SVGIG (reference sequence). The CDR3 length is 13 residues. Trimming stripped 0 bases from V and 10 bases from J, with 10 bases between. DNA of the CDR3: TGTGCCTGGAGTGTACTGGGTCGGTCACCCCTCCACTTT. This translates into CAWSVLGRSPLHF. Looking up the rest from reference TRBV30 and TRBJ1-6 gives the full variable domain: SQTIHQWPATLVQPVGSPLSLECTVEGTSNPNLYWYRQAAGRGLQLLFYSVGIGQISSEVPQNLSASRPQDRQFILSSKKLLLSDSGFYLCAWSVLGRSPLHFGNGTRLTVT.

For the CDR3, the DNA is TGTGCCAGCAGCTTAGGGTATCCGGGAGAGACCCAGTACTTC. Its protein is CASSLGYPGETQYF. The rearrangement links TRBV7-8 to TRBJ2-5; D uncertain. Germline lookup yields CDR1 SGHVS and CDR2 FQNEAQ. V lost 1 base and J lost 4, with 10 bases in between. The CDR3 is made up of 14 amino acids.

This chain uses TRBV7-2 with TRBJ1-5; 7 bases agree with TRBD1. Germline CDR1 SGHTA, CDR2 FQGNSA. The CDR3 contains 13 residues. The ends lost 5 bases at V and 7 bases at J; junction bases unmatched: 5. In DNA, the CDR3 is TGTGCCAGCAGCCTTCAGGGGGGGCAGCCCCAGCATTTT. Translated: CASSLQGGQPQHF.

The genes are TRBV2 and TRBJ2-7; D could derive from TRBD1 or TRBD2 (5 bases each). The CDR3 spans 14 residues. The V gene lost 6 bases and the J gene lost 2 bases, with 14 bases spanning the gap. Germline V gene data show CDR1 as SNHLY and CDR2 as FYNNEI. The CDR3 sequence: CASRDSGTTYEQYF. DNA of the CDR3: TGTGCCAGCAGGGATTCGGGGACGACCTACGAGCAGTACTTC.

The chain recombines TRBV7-8 with TRBJ2-1; TRBD1 matches at 7 bases. The ends lost 7 bases at V and 3 bases at J; junction bases unmatched: 6. This CDR3 contains 14 residues. Germline CDR1 SGHVS, CDR2 FQNEAQ. CDR3 loop: CASTPGQRYNEQFF. CDR3 DNA sequence: TGTGCCAGCACCCCGGGACAGCGCTACAATGAGCAGTTCTTC.

The gene calls are TRBV7-6 and TRBJ2-6; D is uncertain. With 5 bases removed from V and 0 bases from J, the gap between germline ends came to 14 bases. CDR1 and CDR2 from the germline V gene are SGHVS and FNYEAQ. The length of the CDR3 is 17 residues. CDR3 DNA: TGTGCCAGCAGCCCTGTCTCGGTTAGCTCTGGGGCCAACGTCCTGACTTTC. Amino acids: CASSPVSVSSGANVLTF.

The chain carries TRBV14 and TRBJ2-3; TRBD2 matches 13 bases. The germline V gene has CDR1 SGHDN and CDR2 FVKESK. CDR3 length: 16 residues. The V gene end was trimmed by 4 bases and the J gene end by 1 base; junction bases not matched to a gene: 2. CDR3 in DNA: TGTGCCAGCAGCCCACTAGCGGGAGGGGGCACAGATACGCAGTATTTT. Protein: CASSPLAGGGTDTQYF.

This chain uses TRBV6-5 with TRBJ1-1; 7 nucleotides match TRBD1. From germline, CDR1 is MNHEY and CDR2 SVGAGI. CDR3 size: 14 residues. V lost 6 bases to trimming and J lost 0 bases; unmatched junction nucleotides: 4. The DNA for the CDR3 is TGTGCCAGCAGACTGGGACAGATGAACACTGAAGCTTTCTTT. Residues: CASRLGQMNTEAFF.